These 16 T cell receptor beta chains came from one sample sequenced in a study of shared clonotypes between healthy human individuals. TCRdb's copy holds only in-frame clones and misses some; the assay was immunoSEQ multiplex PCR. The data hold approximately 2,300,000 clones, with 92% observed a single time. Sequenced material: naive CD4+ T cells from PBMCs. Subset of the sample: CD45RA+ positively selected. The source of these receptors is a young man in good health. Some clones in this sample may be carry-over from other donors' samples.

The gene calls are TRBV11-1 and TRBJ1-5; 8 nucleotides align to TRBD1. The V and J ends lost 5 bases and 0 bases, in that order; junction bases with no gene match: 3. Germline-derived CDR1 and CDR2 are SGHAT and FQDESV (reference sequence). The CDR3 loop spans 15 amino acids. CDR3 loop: CASSPDRDSNQPQHF. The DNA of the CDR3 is TGTGCCAGCAGCCCGGACAGGGATAGCAATCAGCCCCAGCATTTT.

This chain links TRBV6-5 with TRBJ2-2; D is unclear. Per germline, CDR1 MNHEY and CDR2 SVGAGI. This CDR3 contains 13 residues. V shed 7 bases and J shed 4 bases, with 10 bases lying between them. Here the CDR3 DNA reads TGTGCCAGCATGAAGGCGGCCACCGGGGAGCTGTTTTTT. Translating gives CASMKAATGELFF.

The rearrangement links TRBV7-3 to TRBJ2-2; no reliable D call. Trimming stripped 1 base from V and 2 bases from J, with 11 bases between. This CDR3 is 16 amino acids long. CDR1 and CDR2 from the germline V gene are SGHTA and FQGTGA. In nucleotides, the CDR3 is TGTGCCAGCAGCTTAAATCCAGGCGGAAACACCGGGGAGCTGTTTTTT. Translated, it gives CASSLNPGGNTGELFF.

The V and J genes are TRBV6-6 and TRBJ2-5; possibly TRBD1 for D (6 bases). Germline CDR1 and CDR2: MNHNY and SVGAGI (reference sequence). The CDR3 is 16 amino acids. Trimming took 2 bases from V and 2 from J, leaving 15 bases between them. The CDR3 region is CASSYQQGVGQETQYF. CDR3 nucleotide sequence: TGTGCCAGCAGTTACCAACAGGGCGTGGGGCAAGAGACCCAGTACTTC.

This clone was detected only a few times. The CDR3 nucleotides read TGTGCCAGCAGCTTAACGGGCAAGGACATTCAGTACTTC. Translating gives CASSLTGKDIQYF. The V call is TRBV7-3, the J call TRBJ2-4, with D uncertain. Germline V gives CDR1 SGHTA, CDR2 FQGTGA. V was shortened by 0 bases and J by 8 bases, with 8 bases between the two germline ends. CDR3 length: 13 amino acids.

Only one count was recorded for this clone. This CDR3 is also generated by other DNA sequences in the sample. CDR3 protein: CASSFGAENTEAFF. The CDR3 region has the DNA TGCGCCAGCAGCTTTGGGGCGGAGAACACTGAAGCTTTCTTT. The chain joins TRBV5-1 to TRBJ1-1; D is perhaps TRBD1 (5 bases). The germline V gene has CDR1 SGHRS and CDR2 YFSETQ. Trimming took 2 bases from V and 1 from J, leaving 9 bases between them. The CDR3 totals 14 residues.

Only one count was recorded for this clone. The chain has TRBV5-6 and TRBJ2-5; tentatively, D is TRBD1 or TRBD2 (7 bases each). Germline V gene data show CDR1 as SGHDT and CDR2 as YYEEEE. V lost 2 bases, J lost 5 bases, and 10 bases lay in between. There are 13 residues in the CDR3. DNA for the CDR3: TGTGCCAGCAGCTTTCAGGGGGGGGAGACCCAGTACTTC. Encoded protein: CASSFQGGETQYF.

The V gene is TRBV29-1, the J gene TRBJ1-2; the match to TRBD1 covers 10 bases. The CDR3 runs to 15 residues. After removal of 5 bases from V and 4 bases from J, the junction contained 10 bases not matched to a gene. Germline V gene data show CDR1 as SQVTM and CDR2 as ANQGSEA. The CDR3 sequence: CSVLFRDRGLYGYTF. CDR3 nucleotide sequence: TGCAGCGTTCTCTTCAGGGACAGGGGTCTCTATGGCTACACCTTC.

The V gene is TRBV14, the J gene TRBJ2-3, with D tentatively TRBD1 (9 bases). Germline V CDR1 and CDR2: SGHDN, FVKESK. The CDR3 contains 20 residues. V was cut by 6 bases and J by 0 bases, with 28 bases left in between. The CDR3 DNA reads TGTGCCAGCAGTCACAGGGGGCCCCGACGAGCGGGAGCTAGCACAGATACGCAGTATTTT. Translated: CASSHRGPRRAGASTDTQYF.

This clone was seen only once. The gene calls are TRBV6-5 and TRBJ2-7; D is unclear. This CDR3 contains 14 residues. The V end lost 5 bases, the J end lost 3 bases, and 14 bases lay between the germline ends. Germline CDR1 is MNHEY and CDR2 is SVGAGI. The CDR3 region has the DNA TGTGCCAGCAGTCCTCGGGTAGACCTCTACGAGCAGTACTTC. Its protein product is CASSPRVDLYEQYF.

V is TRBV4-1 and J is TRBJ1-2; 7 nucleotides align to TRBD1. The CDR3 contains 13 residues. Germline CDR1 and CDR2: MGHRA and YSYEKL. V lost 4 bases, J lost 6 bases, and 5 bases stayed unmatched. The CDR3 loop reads CASSRQGRDGYTF. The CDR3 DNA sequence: TGCGCCAGCAGCCGACAGGGTAGGGATGGCTACACCTTC.

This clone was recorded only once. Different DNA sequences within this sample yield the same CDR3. The CDR3 loop reads CASSLDRVGNTEAFF. For the CDR3, the DNA is TGCGCCAGCAGCCTGGACAGAGTTGGTAACACTGAAGCTTTCTTT. The V call is TRBV5-1, the J call TRBJ1-1; tentatively, D is TRBD1 (6 bases). CDR1 SGHRS and CDR2 YFSETQ come from the germline V gene. V was cut by 4 bases and J by 2 bases, with 15 bases left in between. CDR3 length equals 15 residues.

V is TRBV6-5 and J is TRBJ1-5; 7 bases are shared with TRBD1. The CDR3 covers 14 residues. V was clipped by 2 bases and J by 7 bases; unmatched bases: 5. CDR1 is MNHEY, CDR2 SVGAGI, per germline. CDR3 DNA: TGTGCCAGCAGTTACCGGCAGGGGGGACAGCCCCAGCATTTT. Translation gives CASSYRQGGQPQHF.

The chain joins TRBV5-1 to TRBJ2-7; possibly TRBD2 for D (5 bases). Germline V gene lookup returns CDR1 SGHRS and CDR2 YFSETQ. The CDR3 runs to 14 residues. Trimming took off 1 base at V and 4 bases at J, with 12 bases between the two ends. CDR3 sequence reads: CASSLSASRYEQYF. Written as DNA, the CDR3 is TGCGCCAGCAGCTTGTCTGCTAGCCGATACGAGCAGTACTTC.

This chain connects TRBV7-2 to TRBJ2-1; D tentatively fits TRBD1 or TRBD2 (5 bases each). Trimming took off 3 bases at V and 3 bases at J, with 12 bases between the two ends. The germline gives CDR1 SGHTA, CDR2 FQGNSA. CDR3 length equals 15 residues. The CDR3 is CASSLGPPVYNEQFF. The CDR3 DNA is TGTGCCAGCAGCTTGGGACCCCCTGTCTACAATGAGCAGTTCTTC.

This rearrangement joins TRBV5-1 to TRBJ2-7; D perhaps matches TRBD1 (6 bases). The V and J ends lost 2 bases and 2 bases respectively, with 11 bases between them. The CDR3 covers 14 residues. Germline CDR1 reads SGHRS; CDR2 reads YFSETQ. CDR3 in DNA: TGCGCCAGCAGCTTTTCAGGGGAAGCCTACGAGCAGTACTTC. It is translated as CASSFSGEAYEQYF.